This paragraph covers one T cell receptor (beta chain) sequence. Its antigen is not known. The record originates from a study of CD8 T cells in ankylosing spondylitis. General study results and limits: Apparently characteristic of ankylosing spondylitis blood was a TCR beta motif (about eight highly homologous variants).

CDR1 DFQATT and CDR2 SNEGSKA come from the germline V gene (reference sequence). The CDR3 consists of 14 residues. Trimming removed 6 bases from V and 4 bases from J; junction bases left unmatched: 7. As the method for making TCR beta libraries, quantitative 5'-RACE with molecular barcodes was used. TCRdb reanalysed the 5' RACE reads using MiXCR and keeps one entry per CDR3 protein. This table holds under 550,000 distinct CDR3 sequences, roughly a quarter found once. This clonotype originated in a male donor with ankylosing spondylitis. The chain combines TRBV20-1 with TRBJ2-1, with 9 bases lining up with TRBD2. Sequencing was carried out using blood, either unsorted or a sorted T cell fraction (not recorded which). The DNA for the CDR3 is TGCAGTGCCAGGGAGAGCGGGAGGTACAATGAGCAGTTCTTC. Its translation is CSARESGRYNEQFF.